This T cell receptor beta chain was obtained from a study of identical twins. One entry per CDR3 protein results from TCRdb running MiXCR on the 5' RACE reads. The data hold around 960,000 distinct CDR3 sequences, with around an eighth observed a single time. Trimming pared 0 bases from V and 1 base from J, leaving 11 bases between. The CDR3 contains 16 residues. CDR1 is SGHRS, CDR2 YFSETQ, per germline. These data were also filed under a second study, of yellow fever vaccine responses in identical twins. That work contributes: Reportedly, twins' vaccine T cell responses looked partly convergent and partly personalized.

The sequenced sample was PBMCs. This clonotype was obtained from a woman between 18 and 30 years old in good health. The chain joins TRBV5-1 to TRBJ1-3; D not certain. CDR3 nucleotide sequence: TGCGCCAGCAGCTTGGGGGCCCTTCGGTCTGGAAACACCATATATTTT. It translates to CASSLGALRSGNTIYF.